This T cell receptor (beta chain) was sequenced during a study of STAT5B mutations in CD4+ large granular lymphocyte leukemia. Study-level points and caveats: TRBV06-family usage was enriched in top patient clones (8/27) versus controls (2/35). Higher CD4+ than CD8+ T-LGLL clonality might reflect small sample size.

This clone was seen a single time. Its antigen is not known. The survey-level immunoSEQ assay was used. Original methodology: Lowest detectable productive clonotype frequency was 2.59 x 10-5. Assay: immunoSEQ multiplex PCR; the TCRdb copy retains only in-frame clones and omits some. The V and J calls and clone size come from that table; D and trimming were worked out from the DNA. The repertoire holds about 34,000 clones, with roughly 71% as singletons. V lost 0 bases to trimming and J lost 9 bases, with 9 bases between them. This CDR3 region has 13 residues. CDR1 and CDR2 (germline): MNHEY, SVGAGI. The chain recombines TRBV6-5 with TRBJ2-1; D uncertain. This TCR was sampled from a human donor in good health. The sequenced material came from CD4+ T cells from blood buffy coats. The CDR3, as DNA: TGTGCCAGCAGTTACTCGATCGGTGCTGAGCAGTTCTTC. It encodes CASSYSIGAEQFF.